This T cell receptor (beta chain) derives from a study of shared clonotypes between healthy human individuals. Replicate PCRs from sorted subsets contained around 200 ng DNA, which is some 32,000 T cell genomes. Sequencing was performed with immunoSEQ multiplex PCR; in TCRdb, only in-frame clones are kept and a portion is missing. The sample consists of around 2,100,000 clones, around 96% of them appearing once. Naive CD8 cells lacked CD45RO, underwent positive selection for CCR7 and left out terminally differentiated effector memory CD45RA+ cells. There were no recent acute infections or vaccinations among the donors, who were healthy HIV-negative adults. V lost 5 bases and J lost 3; bases outside the gene matches: 6. The CDR3 totals 15 residues. CDR1 SNHLY and CDR2 FYNNEI come from the germline V gene.

This clonotype was obtained from a man aged 18-30 years in good health. The chain has TRBV2 and TRBJ1-1; 10 nucleotides match TRBD1. The sequenced sample consisted of naive CD8+ T cells sorted from blood. The CDR3 sequence is CASSKTGGGYTEAFF. CDR3 nucleotide sequence: TGTGCCAGCAGTAAGACAGGGGGCGGGTACACTGAAGCTTTCTTT.